This entry is about one TCR beta chain. The antigen remains undetermined. Every donor, a Caucasian adult, lived in Nashville, Tennessee. V lost 3 bases to trimming and J lost 2 bases; unmatched junction nucleotides: 10. Germline V gene lookup returns CDR1 ENHRY and CDR2 SYGVKD. The CDR3 is made up of 16 amino acids. The sample is drawn from a study of shared clonotypes between healthy human individuals. Clones were read by immunoSEQ multiplex PCR, and TCRdb kept only the in-frame ones, dropping some. The sample consists of about 1 million clones, about 76% of them appearing once. The study's findings and limits: Memory subsets generally showed smaller estimated richness than naive subsets did. Clonotypes not shared had lower generation probabilities than those common to all four donors.

This receptor was identified in a man younger than 35 in good health. The chain employs TRBV10-3 and TRBJ2-7; the match to TRBD1 covers 7 bases. Input material: memory CD4+ T cells sorted from blood. Subset meaning: CD45RA-negative fraction. The CDR3 sequence: CAISDLYGDRAYEQYF. CDR3 sequence (DNA): TGTGCCATCAGTGACCTATACGGGGACAGAGCCTACGAGCAGTACTTC.